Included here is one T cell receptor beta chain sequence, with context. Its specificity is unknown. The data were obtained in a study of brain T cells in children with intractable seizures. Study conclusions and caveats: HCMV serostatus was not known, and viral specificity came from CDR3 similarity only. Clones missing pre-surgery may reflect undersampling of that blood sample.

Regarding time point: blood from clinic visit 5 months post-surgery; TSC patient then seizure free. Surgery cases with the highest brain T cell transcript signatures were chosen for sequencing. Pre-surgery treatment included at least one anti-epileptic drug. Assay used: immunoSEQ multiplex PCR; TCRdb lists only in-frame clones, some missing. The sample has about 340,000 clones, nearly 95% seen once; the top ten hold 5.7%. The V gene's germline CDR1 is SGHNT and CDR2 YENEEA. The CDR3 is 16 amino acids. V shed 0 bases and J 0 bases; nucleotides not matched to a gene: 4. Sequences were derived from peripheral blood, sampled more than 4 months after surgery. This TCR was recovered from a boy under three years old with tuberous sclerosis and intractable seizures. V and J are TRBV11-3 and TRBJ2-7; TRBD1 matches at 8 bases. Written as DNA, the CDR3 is TGTGCCAGCAGCTTAGATGGCCAGGGGGCCTCCTACGAGCAGTACTTC. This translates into CASSLDGQGASYEQYF.